This is a list of T cell receptor beta chains from one sample in a study of blood T cell repertoires in COVID-19. Method: immunoSEQ multiplex PCR; TCRdb's copy keeps in-frame clones and lacks some. The sample yields around 400,000 clones, around 87% seen once. The sequencing input was peripheral blood. Source of these receptors: a woman under 40 with COVID-19, enrolled during active disease. Each CDR3 is given with its conserved first and last residue.

J gene	V gene	CDR3 protein
TRBJ2-1	TRBV2	CASSGGGRASNEQFF
TRBJ2-1	TRBV9	CASSVRQGADEQFF
TRBJ2-2	TRBV4-3	CASSQVGGTGELFF
TRBJ1-4	TRBV6-5	CASSPGTGGEKLFF
TRBJ1-2	TRBV19	CASSETGDYYGYTF
TRBJ1-1	TRBV12-5	CASGWGQGNTEAFF
TRBJ2-2	TRBV28	CASSFLPGTLTGELFF
TRBJ1-2	TRBV28	CASSLLPREGYTF
TRBJ2-2	TRBV6-5	CATTRGDTGELFF
TRBJ2-7	TRBV6-5	CASSYSTPAYEQYF
TRBJ2-7	TRBV5-6	CASRIAGGYEQYF
TRBJ2-2	TRBV7-6	CASSLQGAKTGELFF
TRBJ2-1	TRBV5-1	CASSPGGQGGGYNEQFF
TRBJ1-1	TRBV18	CASSQVADRPANTEAFF
TRBJ1-2	TRBV28	CASSFSGTDYGYTF
TRBJ1-4	TRBV6-5	CASERYINEKLFF
TRBJ2-2	TRBV28	CASRHEVAGELFF
TRBJ2-1	TRBV9	CASSPRTGDGEQFF
TRBJ2-3	TRBV5-1	CASSLLAGYTDTQYF
TRBJ2-7	TRBV9	CASSVGTGGPHYEQYF
TRBJ1-6	TRBV21-1	CASRVQGSHSPLHF
TRBJ2-7	TRBV28	CASSINNYEQYF
TRBJ2-7	TRBV6-2/TRBV6-3	CASSYFPSDEQYF
TRBJ1-5	TRBV7-2	CASSYGQVNQPQHF
TRBJ2-1	TRBV19	CASTLAGSYNEQFF